This T cell receptor (beta chain) came from a study of blood T cell repertoires in COVID-19. Whole-study context: There were acute and convalescent COVID-19 samples, and they came from the United States, Italy and Spain. T cells, B-cell-depleted T cells, or PBMCs supplied cDNA or gDNA.

In the authors' methods: Amplification of reference gene primers was used by the study to estimate nucleated cell counts. TCRdb's copy holds only in-frame clones and misses some; the assay was immunoSEQ multiplex PCR. D and trimming come from the DNA, and the V and J calls and clone size come from that table. The table lists hundreds of thousands of clones, roughly 89% of them singletons, with about 4.2% in the top ten. V was pared by 0 bases and J by 6 bases, with 13 bases of the junction left unmatched. This CDR3 comprises 18 residues. Per germline, CDR1 SGDLS and CDR2 YYNGEE. The receptor's source is a man in his forties or fifties with acute or convalescent COVID-19. Source material: peripheral blood. The chain uses TRBV9 and TRBJ2-1; 9 bases align to TRBD2. The CDR3 region has the DNA TGTGCCAGCAGCGTAGCTCTAGCGGGAAGCCCCTCTTTCAATGAGCAGTTCTTC. This sequence encodes CASSVALAGSPSFNEQFF.